This T cell receptor (beta chain) is from a study of OX40 agonist ivuxolimab in advanced cancers. As to this clone: Antigen: not known.

Study-wide results and limits: Average numbers of expanded clones were greater in CD8+ T cells than in CD4+.

Germline CDR1 and CDR2: SGHNT and YYREEE (reference sequence). Trimming left V 4 bases short and J 0 bases short, with 19 bases between. CDR3 length: 17 residues. TCRdb keeps only in-frame clones here, not all; method: immunoSEQ multiplex PCR. The profile shows some 80,000 clones, approximately 84% of them singletons. The chain combines TRBV5-4 with TRBJ1-1, with D unresolved. Sequencing used CD4+ or CD8+ T cells sorted from blood, obtained in a trial of the OX40 agonist ivuxolimab. This clonotype originated in an adult with an advanced solid tumor such as melanoma, head and neck, liver or kidney cancer. The CDR3 loop is CASSAPGALVMNTEAFF. The CDR3 nucleotides are TGTGCCAGCAGCGCCCCAGGCGCCCTCGTTATGAACACTGAAGCTTTCTTT.